This passage covers 21 T cell receptor beta chains from one sample sequenced in a study of T cell repertoires in cytomegalovirus infection. MiXCR, applied by TCRdb to the reads, yields one record per CDR3 protein. The sample holds around 360,000 distinct CDR3 sequences; about 32% are singletons and the top ten take about 13%. These TCRs' antigens remain unknown. Here the sequenced sample was cultured PBMCs, taken from culture after CMV antigen stimulation. The origin of the receptors is a human donor in good health (CMV status not recorded). Some clones in this sample may be carry-over from other donors' samples.

This clonotype was seen more than once but under ten times. The rearrangement links TRBV7-3 to TRBJ2-5; no reliable D call. The V gene lost 1 base and the J gene lost 4 bases, with 16 bases spanning the gap. The CDR3 runs 16 residues. Germline values: CDR1 SGHTA, CDR2 FQGTGA. This chain's CDR3 is CASSLIGNQPPETQYF. In DNA form, the CDR3 reads TGTGCCAGCAGCTTAATAGGCAACCAACCCCCAGAGACCCAGTACTTC.

This clonotype came up a few times. This chain connects TRBV28 to TRBJ2-7, with D uncertain. CDR1 is MDHEN, CDR2 SYDVKM, per germline. The CDR3 extends over 10 amino acids. Trimming shortened V by 2 bases and J by 5 bases, and 1 base separated the two germline ends. The CDR3 sequence: CASSLHEQYF. The CDR3 coding sequence is TGTGCCAGCAGTTTACACGAGCAGTACTTC.

The V call is TRBV5-8, the J call TRBJ2-2; TRBD2 might be the D (5 bases). V was cut by 6 bases and J by 1 base, with 10 bases left in between. The length of the CDR3 is 14 residues. Germline V gene data show CDR1 as SGHTS and CDR2 as YDEGEE. CDR3 in DNA: TGTGCCAGCACCCGACGGGGGAACACCGGGGAGCTGTTTTTT. Its translation is CASTRRGNTGELFF.

This clonotype appeared a few times. The chain carries TRBV7-8 and TRBJ2-5, with D perhaps TRBD2 (6 bases). Germline CDR1 and CDR2: SGHVS and FQNEAQ. This CDR3 spans 12 amino acids. Trimming shortened V by 3 bases and J by 5 bases, and 7 bases separated the two germline ends. The CDR3 reads CASSFRGETQYF. DNA of the CDR3: TGTGCCAGCAGCTTTCGGGGGGAGACCCAGTACTTC.

CDR3 in amino acids: CASSSKTPGGYGEQFF. The CDR3 region has the DNA TGTGCCAGCAGCTCCAAGACCCCAGGGGGGTATGGTGAGCAGTTCTTC. This chain connects TRBV9 to TRBJ2-1, with D perhaps matching TRBD1 (7 bases). The CDR3 runs to 16 residues. Deletions cut 4 bases from V and 9 bases from J, with 23 bases between. From germline, CDR1 is SGDLS and CDR2 YYNGEE.

The CDR3 DNA is TGCGCCAGCAGCCAAGCGGGACTAGCGGGAGGAGAGCAGTTCTTC. Its translation is CASSQAGLAGGEQFF. The chain links TRBV4-3 to TRBJ2-1; 15 positions agree with TRBD2. V lost 1 base to trimming and J lost 10 bases; unmatched junction nucleotides: 2. This CDR3 comprises 15 residues. The germline CDR1 and CDR2 sequences are LGHNA and YSLEER.

This chain joins TRBV20-1 and TRBJ1-4, with D possibly TRBD1 on 6 matching bases. This CDR3 has 13 residues. CDR1 is DFQATT and CDR2 is SNEGSKA in the germline V gene (reference sequence). V was trimmed by 5 bases and J by 8 bases, leaving 15 bases between them. This chain's CDR3 is CSALTRGDEKLFF. CDR3 in DNA: TGCAGTGCTTTGACCAGGGGAGACGAAAAACTGTTTTTT.

The chain combines TRBV19 with TRBJ2-1; D remains unclear. Germline CDR1 and CDR2: LNHDA and SQIVND (reference sequence). The CDR3 is made up of 15 amino acids. The V end was cut by 1 base, the J end by 0 bases, with 7 bases between. CDR3 bases: TGTGCCAGTAGTATAGGTGTAAGCTCCTACAATGAGCAGTTCTTC. Translation gives CASSIGVSSYNEQFF. Looking up the rest from reference TRBV19 and TRBJ2-1 gives the full variable domain: DGGITQSPKYLFRKEGQNVTLSCEQNLNHDAMYWYRQDPGQGLRLIYYSQIVNDFQKGDIAEGYSVSREKKESFPLTVTSAQKNPTAFYLCASSIGVSSYNEQFFGPGTRLTVL.

J is TRBJ1-5 and V is TRBV28; unclear D gene. Between the trimmed V and J ends, which lost 7 bases and 1 base, there was a span of 8 bases. The germline V gene has CDR1 MDHEN and CDR2 SYDVKM. This CDR3 contains 13 residues. CDR3 sequence: CASTLDSNQPQHF. The CDR3 bases are TGTGCCAGCACCCTCGACAGCAATCAGCCCCAGCATTTT.

The table lists this clonotype with a few counts. V usage is TRBV7-2 and J usage is TRBJ2-2, with TRBD2 matching 7 bases. The germline V gene has CDR1 SGHTA and CDR2 FQGNSA. V lost 5 bases and J lost 5; bases outside the gene matches: 20. This CDR3 is built from 19 residues. CDR3 bases: TGTGCCAGCAGCAACTCCCTAGGCGGGAGTTCGTTTTGGACCGGGGAGCTGTTTTTT. Protein: CASSNSLGGSSFWTGELFF.

This chain links TRBV7-9 with TRBJ2-3; 14 bases are a match to TRBD2. The CDR3 runs 18 residues. J lost 4 bases, V lost 5 bases, and 11 bases had no gene match. CDR1 and CDR2 from the germline V gene are SEHNR and FQNEAQ (reference sequence). CDR3 in amino acids: CASSNNGLAGGSPDTQYF. CDR3 coding DNA: TGTGCCAGCAGCAACAATGGACTAGCGGGAGGATCGCCAGATACGCAGTATTTT.

The chain recombines TRBV20-1 with TRBJ2-3; 7 bases line up with TRBD2. V shed 2 bases and J 2 bases; nucleotides not matched to a gene: 7. There are 15 residues in the CDR3. Germline V gives CDR1 DFQATT, CDR2 SNEGSKA (reference sequence). This chain's CDR3 is CSARRLAEITDTQYF. Here the CDR3 DNA reads TGCAGTGCTAGAAGGCTAGCGGAAATCACAGATACGCAGTATTTT.

The table lists this clonotype with a few counts. This chain connects TRBV30 to TRBJ1-2; D might be TRBD1 (6 bases). Germline V gene lookup returns CDR1 GTSNPN and CDR2 SVGIG (reference sequence). The V end was cut by 5 bases, the J end by 4 bases, with 14 bases between. The CDR3 sequence is 13 residues long. Written as DNA, the CDR3 is TGTGCCTGGGCTACAGGGCTTATCTATGGCTACACCTTC. It translates to CAWATGLIYGYTF. Full variable domain (remainder filled in from reference TRBV30 and TRBJ1-2): SQTIHQWPATLVQPVGSPLSLECTVEGTSNPNLYWYRQAAGRGLQLLFYSVGIGQISSEVPQNLSASRPQDRQFILSSKKLLLSDSGFYLCAWATGLIYGYTFGSGTRLTVV.

The chain carries TRBV6-6 and TRBJ1-5; D gene ambiguous. Trimming left V 5 bases short and J 15 bases short, with 14 bases between. The CDR3 runs 11 residues. CDR1 and CDR2 (germline): MNHNY, SVGAGI (reference sequence). DNA of the CDR3: TGTGCCAGCAGTCAGGACCGTACATGGCATTTT. This sequence encodes CASSQDRTWHF.

The J gene is TRBJ2-5, the V gene TRBV4-2; 10 nucleotides match TRBD2. The J segment lost 3 bases and the V segment lost 0 bases, leaving 4 bases of the junction unmatched. This CDR3 has 16 residues. CDR1 LGHNA and CDR2 YNFKEQ come from the germline V gene. For the CDR3, the DNA is TGTGCCAGCAGCCAAGATGGCCTAGCGGGAGAAGAGACCCAGTACTTC. It encodes CASSQDGLAGEETQYF.

This sequence joins TRBV7-2 and TRBJ2-3, with D hard to call. V was pared by 3 bases and J by 4 bases, with 8 bases between. CDR1 is SGHTA, CDR2 FQGNSA, per germline. The CDR3 consists of 13 residues. Written as DNA, the CDR3 is TGTGCCAGCAGCTTCGATCCCCCAGATACGCAGTATTTT. It yields the protein CASSFDPPDTQYF. The whole variable domain, remainder taken from reference TRBV7-2 and TRBJ2-3, is GAGVSQSPSNKVTEKGKDVELRCDPISGHTALYWYRQSLGQGLEFLIYFQGNSAPDKSGLPSDRFSAERTGGSVSTLTIQRTQQEDSAVYLCASSFDPPDTQYFGPGTRLTVL.

DNA for the CDR3: TGCGCCAGCAGCCAACCTATCAGGGTTAGCAATCAGCCCCAGCATTTT. Translated: CASSQPIRVSNQPQHF. This chain uses TRBV4-3 with TRBJ1-5; TRBD1 might be the D (5 bases). This CDR3 comprises 16 residues. Germline lookup yields CDR1 LGHNA and CDR2 YSLEER. V gave up 2 bases and J gave up 0 bases, with 11 bases separating them.

The V call is TRBV27, the J call TRBJ2-3; TRBD1 matches at 8 bases. The CDR3 length is 15 residues. Unmatched junction bases numbered 7, after V lost 4 bases and J lost 4 bases. Germline lookup yields CDR1 MNHEY and CDR2 SMNVEV (reference sequence). The CDR3 DNA reads as TGTGCCAGCAGTTCATGGACAGGGCTGGCAGATACGCAGTATTTT. It translates to CASSSWTGLADTQYF.

This clonotype has a handful of counts. This chain joins TRBV12-3 or TRBV12-4 and TRBJ2-7; the D gene is possibly TRBD2 (7 bases). V dropped 8 bases and J dropped 6 bases, with 11 bases sitting between them. The CDR3 loop spans 11 amino acids. CDR3 protein: CASGRGGEQYF. CDR3 sequence (DNA): TGTGCCAGCGGGAGGGGGGGCGAGCAGTACTTC.

The V call is TRBV20-1, the J call TRBJ2-7; TRBD2 aligns across 7 bases. This CDR3 region has 13 residues. Trimming cost V 6 bases and J 2 bases; bases outside gene matches: 7. The germline CDR1 and CDR2 sequences are DFQATT and SNEGSKA (reference sequence). CDR3 DNA sequence: TGCAGTGCAACCGGGACTAAAACCTACGAGCAGTACTTC. As protein: CSATGTKTYEQYF.

This clonotype appeared a few times. This chain uses TRBV7-2 with TRBJ1-2, with a possible D match to TRBD1 (6 bases). The V end lost 1 base, the J end lost 4 bases, and 13 bases lay between the germline ends. Germline V gene lookup returns CDR1 SGHTA and CDR2 FQGNSA. The CDR3 is 15 amino acids. DNA of the CDR3: TGTGCCAGCAGCTTAGTTCAACAGGGAGGCTATGGCTACACCTTC. Its protein product is CASSLVQQGGYGYTF.